These T cell receptor beta chains were read from a single sample in a study of cytomegalovirus exposure and HLA in healthy donors. Measured with immunoSEQ multiplex PCR; TCRdb has only the in-frame clones, and not every one. The sample has 90,000 to 150,000 clones, 73% seen once. The material sequenced was PBMCs. The receptors were gathered from a woman aged 40 to 50 in good health and CMV-seronegative. The CDR3 runs from the conserved cysteine through the conserved F or W. D genes are given only for firm matches. The size entry is marked missing in some rows and otherwise reads once, few, many or a size class.

clone size	V gene	J gene	D gene	CDR3 DNA	CDR3 protein
NA	TRBV9	TRBJ2-5	NA	TGTGCCAGCAGCGAAAGCGGTTCGGGCGGGGAGACCCAGTACTTC	CASSESGSGGETQYF
NA	TRBV2	TRBJ1-2	TRBD1	TGTGCCAGCAGTGAACAGGGGGCGATTGGCTACACCTTC	CASSEQGAIGYTF
NA	TRBV25-1	TRBJ1-5	NA	TGTGCCAGTAATCTCGGCAATCAGCCCCAGCATTTT	CASNLGNQPQHF
NA	TRBV7-9	TRBJ2-7	NA	TGTGCCAGCAGCCCAAAAAACCTAGGCGAGCAGTACTTC	CASSPKNLGEQYF
NA	TRBV4-1	TRBJ1-1	NA	TGCGCCAGCAGCCAGCCCCAGAGGAGCACTGAAGCTTTCTTT	CASSQPQRSTEAFF
once	TRBV28	TRBJ2-2	NA	TGTGCCAGCAGTCAATATCAGGGCGACACCGGGGAGCTGTTTTTT	CASSQYQGDTGELFF
few	TRBV7-2	TRBJ2-4	NA	TGTGCCAGCAGTACAGTGGTTTCGGAAAACATTCAGTACTTC	CASSTVVSENIQYF
NA	TRBV9	TRBJ2-3	NA	TGTGCCAGCAGCGCGGGGGTGGCGGCAGATACGCAGTATTTT	CASSAGVAADTQYF
NA	TRBV18	TRBJ2-6	NA	TGTGCCAGCTCTAGGGGCTCTGGGGCCAACGTCCTGACTTTC	CASSRGSGANVLTF
NA	TRBV7-2	TRBJ2-1	NA	TGTGCCAGCAGCAGGGGGGGGACCATCAATGAGCAGTTCTTC	CASSRGGTINEQFF